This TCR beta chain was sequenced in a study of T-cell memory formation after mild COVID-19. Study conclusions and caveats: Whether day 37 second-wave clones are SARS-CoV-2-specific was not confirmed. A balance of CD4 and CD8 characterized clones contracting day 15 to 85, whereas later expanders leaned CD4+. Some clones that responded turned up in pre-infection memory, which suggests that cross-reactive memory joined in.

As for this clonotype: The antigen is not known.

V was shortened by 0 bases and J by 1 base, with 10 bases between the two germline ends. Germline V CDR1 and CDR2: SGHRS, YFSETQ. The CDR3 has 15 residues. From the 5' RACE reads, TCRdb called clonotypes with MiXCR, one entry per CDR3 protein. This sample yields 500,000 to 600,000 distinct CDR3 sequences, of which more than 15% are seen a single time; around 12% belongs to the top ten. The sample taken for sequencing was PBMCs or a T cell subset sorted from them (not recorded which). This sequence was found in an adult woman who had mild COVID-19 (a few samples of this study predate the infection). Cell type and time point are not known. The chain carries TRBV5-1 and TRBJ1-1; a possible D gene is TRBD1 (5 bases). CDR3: CASSLAGVGNTEAFF. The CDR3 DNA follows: TGCGCCAGCAGCTTGGCGGGGGTTGGGAACACTGAAGCTTTCTTT.